This T cell receptor beta chain appears in the sequencing data of a study of blood T cell repertoires in COVID-19. Study summary: The study drew acute and convalescent COVID-19 samples from the United States, Italy and Spain. T cells, B-cell-depleted T cells, or PBMCs supplied cDNA or gDNA.

With 5 bases clipped from V and 2 bases from J, the junction kept 12 bases outside the gene matches. The CDR3 is 16 residues long. The germline CDR1 and CDR2 sequences are LNHDA and SQIVND (reference sequence). Per the authors' pipeline: Reference gene primer amplification gave nucleated cell count estimates. The data were produced by immunoSEQ multiplex PCR, yet TCRdb's version contains in-frame clones alone and is incomplete. The DNA gave D and trimming, while V, J and clone size come from that table. This sample carries roughly 280,000 clones, around nine tenths of them seen once, and the ten largest clones take about 8.6%.

The J gene is TRBJ2-7, the V gene TRBV19, with 7 bases fitting TRBD2. The specimen was peripheral blood. The clonotype was recovered from a man aged 35 to 55 with active or convalescent COVID-19. This CDR3 is CASSEVMGGQPYEQYF. The CDR3 coding sequence is TGTGCCAGTAGTGAGGTTATGGGAGGGCAACCCTACGAGCAGTACTTC.